A single sample gave rise to the 30 T cell receptor beta chains below, sequenced in a study of T cells in tumors after PD-1 blockade (dated by TCRdb to the late 2010s). Library creation used the immunoSEQ multiplex PCR assay. Here the immuneACCESS table is served through TCRdb, limited to in-frame sequences with V and J called. Missing clones are a known gap in these copies; in checked studies unresolved V genes cover under half, and the rest lacks a known reason. Present in this sample are around 50,000 clones, around 85% of which were seen just once. Together, the top ten hold around 9.3% of the sample. The starting material was PBMCs, obtained before anti-PD-1 therapy. These TCRs come from a human donor with advanced basal cell or squamous cell carcinoma (not recorded which).

V is TRBV6-6 and J is TRBJ2-7; 9 bases line up with TRBD1. Trimming removed 6 bases from V and 3 bases from J; junction bases left unmatched: 6. The CDR3 consists of 14 residues. CDR1 and CDR2 from the germline V gene are MNHNY and SVGAGI (reference sequence). The DNA of the CDR3 is TGTGCCAGCAGGCGCGGACAGGGGAACTACGAGCAGTACTTC. Encoded protein: CASRRGQGNYEQYF.

This clone is labeled as medium-sized. The gene calls are TRBV6-5 and TRBJ2-5; D not resolved. V lost 2 bases, J lost 4 bases, and 14 bases lay in between. This CDR3 has 15 residues. The germline gives CDR1 MNHEY, CDR2 SVGAGI. The DNA of the CDR3 is TGTGCCAGCAGTTACGCGACCGCCTCGGGAGAGACCCAGTACTTC. Protein product: CASSYATASGETQYF.

This clone was seen only once. The chain combines TRBV6-7 with TRBJ2-1, with 8 nucleotides matching TRBD1. TRBV6-7 is assigned to the ORF class and has an uncertain function. V shed 9 bases and J 10 bases; nucleotides not matched to a gene: 5. The CDR3 spans 11 residues. CDR3 DNA sequence: TGTGCCAGACGGTCAGGGGGCGAGCAGTTCTTC. Its protein product is CARRSGGEQFF.

This rearrangement joins TRBV18 to TRBJ1-4; the match to TRBD1 covers 8 bases. After removal of 6 bases from V and 7 bases from J, the junction contained 7 bases not matched to a gene. CDR3 length: 14 amino acids. CDR1 and CDR2 (germline): KGHSH, LQKENI. The CDR3 here is CASSPGQGPEKLFF. Here the CDR3 DNA reads TGTGCCAGCTCCCCCGGACAGGGCCCTGAAAAACTGTTTTTT.

The V and J genes are TRBV12-3 or TRBV12-4 and TRBJ2-4; the D is unclear. The V end was cut by 5 bases, the J end by 6 bases, with 5 bases between. CDR3 length: 11 residues. Here the CDR3 reads CASSPGNIQYF. DNA of the CDR3: TGTGCCAGCAGTCCGGGAAACATTCAGTACTTC.

The rearrangement joins TRBV21-1 to TRBJ1-1. TRBV21-1 corresponds to a pseudogene. The CDR3 runs to 14 residues. The CDR3 coding sequence is TGTGCCAGCAGTTCTGTCAAGGAGAACACTGAAGCTTTCTTT. It is translated as CASSSVKENTEAFF.

As to this clone: A junction end diverges from the germline sequence, so it may reflect a read error. The chain joins TRBV18 to TRBJ1-1; D remains ambiguous. Germline assignment: CDR1 KGHSH and CDR2 LQKENI. The CDR3 is 12 residues long. CDR3 region: CASSPPKMRGFF. For the CDR3, the DNA is TGTGCCAGCTCACCACCAAAAATGCGGGGATTTTTT.

The chain recombines TRBV11-3 with TRBJ2-1, with D possibly being TRBD2 (6 bases). CDR1 is SGHNT and CDR2 is YENEEA in the germline V gene. This CDR3 comprises 15 residues. Trimming removed 7 bases from V and 10 bases from J, with 23 bases in between. The CDR3 nucleotides read TGTGCCAGCATCGGTGGCGGGATGGTGGCTGGAGAGCAGTTCTTC. Protein sequence: CASIGGGMVAGEQFF.

This rearrangement joins TRBV6-2 or TRBV6-3 to TRBJ2-1; a weak D match, TRBD2 (6 bases). The germline V and J ends were trimmed by 7 bases and 1 base, with 14 bases remaining between them. In germline, CDR1 is MNHEY, CDR2 SVGEGT. The CDR3 runs to 15 residues. In nucleotides, the CDR3 is TGTGCCAGCACCTACTCGCGGGATTCCTACAATGAGCAGTTCTTC. Amino acids: CASTYSRDSYNEQFF.

The chain joins TRBV10-3 to TRBJ2-1; 8 nucleotides line up with TRBD2. V shed 2 bases, J shed 3 bases, and the junction held 0 bases outside the gene matches. Germline assignment: CDR1 ENHRY and CDR2 SYGVKD. This CDR3 comprises 14 residues. DNA of the CDR3: TGTGCCATCAGTGAGCGGGGGGGCTACAATGAGCAGTTCTTC. It encodes CAISERGGYNEQFF.

V and J are TRBV18 and TRBJ1-1; D call uncertain. From germline, CDR1 is KGHSH and CDR2 LQKENI. This CDR3 region has 15 residues. Trimming left V 1 base short and J 1 base short, with 10 bases between. DNA for the CDR3: TGTGCCAGCTCACCACGTCGTGAGGGGAACACTGAAGCTTTCTTT. It encodes CASSPRREGNTEAFF.

In its sample, this clone was seen once. This sample also contains other DNA sequences that code for the same CDR3. The chain employs TRBV5-1 and TRBJ2-3, with 8 positions matching TRBD2. Germline V gene data show CDR1 as SGHRS and CDR2 as YFSETQ. CDR3 length: 16 residues. J was trimmed by 0 bases and V by 0 bases; bases with no gene match: 3. This CDR3 is CASSLGTGGSTDTQYF. The CDR3 DNA is TGCGCCAGCAGCTTGGGAACGGGAGGGAGCACAGATACGCAGTATTTT. Filled out from reference TRBV5-1 and TRBJ2-3, the complete variable domain reads KAGVTQTPRYLIKTRGQQVTLSCSPISGHRSVSWYQQTPGQGLQFLFEYFSETQRNKGNFPGRFSGRQFSNSRSEMNVSTLELGDSALYLCASSLGTGGSTDTQYFGPGTRLTVL.

The chain joins TRBV10-3 to TRBJ1-1; D is uncertain. There are 12 residues in the CDR3. Germline CDR1 ENHRY, CDR2 SYGVKD. The V end lost 11 bases, the J end lost 0 bases, and 10 bases lay between the germline ends. As DNA, the CDR3 is TGTGCCTCGAACGGGGTGAACACTGAAGCTTTCTTT. Translating it yields CASNGVNTEAFF.

The rearrangement links TRBV7-9 to TRBJ1-2; 9 bases are shared with TRBD1. The V gene end was trimmed by 6 bases and the J gene end by 7 bases; junction bases not matched to a gene: 9. The CDR3 extends over 14 amino acids. Per the germline V gene, CDR1 is SEHNR and CDR2 is FQNEAQ (reference sequence). Here the CDR3 reads CASSQPGQGSGYTF. CDR3 coding DNA: TGTGCCAGCAGTCAGCCGGGACAGGGTAGTGGCTACACCTTC.

This sequence joins TRBV27 and TRBJ1-1, with D hard to call. The germline V and J ends were trimmed by 3 bases and 9 bases, with 8 bases remaining between them. Germline assignment: CDR1 MNHEY and CDR2 SMNVEV (reference sequence). The CDR3 spans 11 residues. CDR3 sequence reads: CASSFGPKAFF. For the CDR3, the DNA is TGTGCCAGCAGTTTCGGGCCGAAAGCTTTCTTT.

The CDR3 protein is CASSVWSGGSDTQYF. For the CDR3, the DNA is TGTGCCAGCAGCGTATGGTCGGGGGGGTCAGATACGCAGTATTTT. The chain employs TRBV9 and TRBJ2-3, with TRBD2 matching 8 bases. The length of the CDR3 is 15 residues. Germline values: CDR1 SGDLS, CDR2 YYNGEE. The V segment lost 1 base and the J segment 4 bases; nucleotides outside the gene matches: 5.

The rearrangement links TRBV21-1 to TRBJ2-7. TRBV21-1 is deemed a pseudogene. This CDR3 region has 14 residues. CDR3 sequence (DNA): TGTGCCAGCAGCAGTTGGGACCAATCCTACGAGCAGTACTTC. Translated, it gives CASSSWDQSYEQYF.

This chain uses TRBV6-2 or TRBV6-3 with TRBJ1-2, with D possibly matching TRBD1 (6 bases). The V end lost 6 bases, the J end lost 0 bases, and 20 bases lay between the germline ends. CDR3 length: 17 amino acids. Germline CDR1 MNHEY, CDR2 SVGEGT. The CDR3 is CASSKRGIWETNYGYTF. In DNA form, the CDR3 reads TGTGCCAGCAGCAAAAGGGGGATCTGGGAGACTAACTATGGCTACACCTTC.

The chain joins TRBV4-2 to TRBJ2-3, with 13 positions matching TRBD2. V trimming: 0 bases; J trimming: 0 bases; junction bases outside the gene matches: 6. The CDR3 runs to 19 residues. From germline, CDR1 is LGHNA and CDR2 YNFKEQ. The CDR3 DNA sequence: TGTGCCAGCAGCCAAGATCTTACTAGCGGGGGGGCTAGCACAGATACGCAGTATTTT. Its protein product is CASSQDLTSGGASTDTQYF.

To note about this clone: At one end the junction does not follow the germline gene, possibly because of a read error. The V gene is TRBV24-1, the J gene TRBJ1-1; D remains unclear. The V gene's germline CDR1 is KGHDR and CDR2 SFDVKD. This CDR3 spans 11 amino acids. The DNA for the CDR3 is TGTGCCACCAGTGATACCCGTGAAACTTTCTTT. Amino acid sequence: CATSDTRETFF.

This chain links TRBV27 with TRBJ2-7; no definite D call. This CDR3 region has 13 residues. V gave up 4 bases and J gave up 7 bases, with 14 bases separating them. The germline V gene encodes CDR1 MNHEY and CDR2 SMNVEV (reference sequence). The chain's CDR3 is CASSWSPPREQYF. The CDR3 nucleotides read TGTGCCAGCAGTTGGAGTCCCCCTAGAGAGCAGTACTTC.

This clone has a single count. This chain links TRBV27 with TRBJ2-1; 16 nucleotides match TRBD2. CDR3 size: 17 residues. Germline CDR1 MNHEY, CDR2 SMNVEV (reference sequence). V lost 3 bases, J lost 4 bases, and 3 bases stayed unmatched. CDR3 amino acids: CASSFGTSGREYNEQFF. For the CDR3, the DNA is TGTGCCAGCAGTTTCGGGACTAGCGGGAGGGAGTACAATGAGCAGTTCTTC.

J is TRBJ1-4 and V is TRBV25-1; 9 positions match TRBD1. There are 16 residues in the CDR3. Germline V gene data show CDR1 as MGHDK and CDR2 as SYGVNS. V was clipped by 2 bases and J by 8 bases; unmatched bases: 9. In DNA, the CDR3 is TGTGCCAGCAGTGAAATAACGGACAGGGGAGGCGAAAAACTGTTTTTT. It yields the protein CASSEITDRGGEKLFF. Looking up the rest from reference TRBV25-1 and TRBJ1-4 gives the full variable domain: EADIYQTPRYLVIGTGKKITLECSQTMGHDKMYWYQQDPGMELHLIHYSYGVNSTEKGDLSSESTVSRIRTEHFPLTLESARPSHTSQYLCASSEITDRGGEKLFFGSGTQLSVL.

This chain joins TRBV12-3 or TRBV12-4 and TRBJ1-1; D unresolved. V lost 6 bases to trimming and J lost 4 bases, with 6 bases between them. CDR3 length: 11 amino acids. The DNA of the CDR3 is TGTGCCAGCAGCCGGGGCACTGAAGCTTTCTTT. Its translation is CASSRGTEAFF.

V is TRBV14 and J is TRBJ1-6, with a possible D match to TRBD1 (6 bases). The germline V gene encodes CDR1 SGHDN and CDR2 FVKESK. This CDR3 contains 15 residues. V dropped 0 bases and J dropped 8 bases, with 11 bases sitting between them. The CDR3 sequence is CASSQEGRGHSPLHF. CDR3 coding DNA: TGTGCCAGCAGCCAAGAGGGCAGGGGTCATTCACCCCTCCACTTT. Complete variable domain (other parts from reference TRBV14 and TRBJ1-6): EAGVTQFPSHSVIEKGQTVTLRCDPISGHDNLYWYRRVMGKEIKFLLHFVKESKQDESGMPNNRFLAERTGGTYSTLKVQPAELEDSGVYFCASSQEGRGHSPLHFGNGTRLTVT.

This rearrangement joins TRBV5-1 to TRBJ2-3; D possibly corresponds to TRBD2 (6 bases). V gave up 5 bases and J gave up 0 bases, with 7 bases separating them. Germline-derived CDR1 and CDR2 are SGHRS and YFSETQ. The CDR3 spans 13 residues. The CDR3 DNA is TGCGCCAGCAGTGGGACTAGCACAGATACGCAGTATTTT. Its translation is CASSGTSTDTQYF. Full variable domain (missing parts from reference TRBV5-1 and TRBJ2-3): KAGVTQTPRYLIKTRGQQVTLSCSPISGHRSVSWYQQTPGQGLQFLFEYFSETQRNKGNFPGRFSGRQFSNSRSEMNVSTLELGDSALYLCASSGTSTDTQYFGPGTRLTVL.

The CDR3 loop reads CASSQEVSGSGGAGAKNIQYF. CDR3 in DNA: TGTGCCAGCAGCCAAGAAGTCTCGGGTAGCGGGGGGGCGGGAGCCAAAAACATTCAGTACTTC. The rearrangement uses TRBV4-2 and TRBJ2-4; 11 bases align to TRBD2. The germline CDR1 and CDR2 sequences are LGHNA and YNFKEQ. CDR3 length equals 21 residues. V shed 0 bases and J 0 bases; nucleotides not matched to a gene: 13.

The chain has TRBV28 and TRBJ2-5; 8 bases map to TRBD1. The J segment lost 5 bases and the V segment lost 7 bases, leaving 3 bases of the junction unmatched. The CDR3 has 12 amino acids. Germline CDR1 and CDR2: MDHEN and SYDVKM. The CDR3 bases are TGTGCCAGCACCAGGGGGCGCGAGACCCAGTACTTC. Translated: CASTRGRETQYF.

The gene calls are TRBV2 and TRBJ2-5, with D perhaps TRBD1 (6 bases). V was cut by 8 bases and J by 2 bases, with 18 bases left in between. The germline V gene encodes CDR1 SNHLY and CDR2 FYNNEI. The CDR3 sequence is 15 residues long. The CDR3 bases are TGTGCCAGCCGTGGACAGCTCCTCCTTCAAGAGACCCAGTACTTC. Protein sequence: CASRGQLLLQETQYF.

The table lists this clone with a few counts. This chain joins TRBV3-1 (or the pseudogene TRBV3-2) and TRBJ2-2, with D uncertain. The V gene's germline CDR1 is LGHDT and CDR2 YNNKEL (reference sequence). Trimming shortened V by 6 bases and J by 0 bases, and 17 bases separated the two germline ends. The CDR3 is 17 amino acids. For the CDR3, the DNA is TGTGCCAGCAGTCTTGACTTTATTTACCCGAACACCGGGGAGCTGTTTTTT. Residues: CASSLDFIYPNTGELFF.